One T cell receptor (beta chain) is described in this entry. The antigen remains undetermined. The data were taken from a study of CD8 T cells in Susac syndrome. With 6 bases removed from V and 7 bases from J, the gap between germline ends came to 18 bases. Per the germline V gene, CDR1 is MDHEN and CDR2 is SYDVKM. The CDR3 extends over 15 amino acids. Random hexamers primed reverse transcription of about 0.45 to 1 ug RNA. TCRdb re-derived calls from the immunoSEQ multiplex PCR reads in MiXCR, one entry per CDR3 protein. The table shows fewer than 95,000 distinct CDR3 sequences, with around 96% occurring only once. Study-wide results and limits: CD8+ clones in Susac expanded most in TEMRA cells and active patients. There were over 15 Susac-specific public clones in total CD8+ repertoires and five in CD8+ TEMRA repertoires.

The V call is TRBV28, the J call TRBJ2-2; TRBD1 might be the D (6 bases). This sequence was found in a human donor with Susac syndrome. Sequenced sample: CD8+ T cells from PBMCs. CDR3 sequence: CASSYPGQLYGELFF. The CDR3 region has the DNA TGTGCCAGCAGCTATCCGGGACAACTCTACGGGGAGCTGTTTTTT.